Each of the 24 T cell receptor beta chains below was sequenced from the same sample in a study of T cell repertoires and Cas9 in healthy adults. Here immunoSEQ multiplex PCR was the method, and the copy in TCRdb shows in-frame clones only, minus some. The table shows 15,000 or so clones, with 89% occurring only once. The sample taken for sequencing was Tregs (CD4+, CD25+, CD127-, CD137-, CD154-) from PBMCs; culture status not recorded. These receptors all come from a human donor in good health.

The CDR3: CATSRDRYANEKLFF. As DNA, the CDR3 is TGTGCCACCAGCAGAGATCGGTATGCTAATGAAAAACTGTTTTTT. The V gene is TRBV15, the J gene TRBJ1-4, with D unclear. This CDR3 has 15 amino acids. Germline V gene sequence: CDR1 LNHNV, CDR2 YYDKDF (reference sequence). V shed 0 bases and J shed 3 bases, with 8 bases lying between them.

J is TRBJ1-2 and V is TRBV5-1; 8 positions agree with TRBD1. Germline V gene sequence: CDR1 SGHRS, CDR2 YFSETQ. The V segment lost 1 base and the J segment 8 bases; nucleotides outside the gene matches: 10. This CDR3 is built from 15 residues. CDR3 nucleotides: TGCGCCAGCAGCTTGTGGGGGCAGGGGGCGGGCGGCTACACCTTC. Translating it yields CASSLWGQGAGGYTF.

The chain carries TRBV7-3 and TRBJ2-7; D is perhaps TRBD2 (5 bases). The CDR3 is 13 amino acids. V was pared by 1 base and J by 3 bases, with 7 bases between. Germline V gives CDR1 SGHTA, CDR2 FQGTGA. The DNA for the CDR3 is TGTGCCAGCAGCTTAAGTCGGGGCTACGAGCAGTACTTC. This gives the protein CASSLSRGYEQYF.

This clone was seen a single time. This rearrangement joins TRBV10-3 to TRBJ2-1; 9 positions agree with TRBD1. Germline V CDR1 and CDR2: ENHRY, SYGVKD. The CDR3 length is 15 residues. V lost 4 bases and J lost 3; bases outside the gene matches: 4. CDR3 bases: TGTGCCATCAGTGCCCAGGGACAGGGCTACAATGAGCAGTTCTTC. Its protein is CAISAQGQGYNEQFF.

The CDR3 spells CASSFKLSSGANVLTF. The CDR3 DNA is TGTGCCAGTAGTTTCAAACTCAGCTCTGGGGCCAACGTCCTGACTTTC. The genes are TRBV19 and TRBJ2-6; D gene uncertain. The V end was cut by 5 bases, the J end by 0 bases, with 11 bases between. The germline V gene has CDR1 LNHDA and CDR2 SQIVND (reference sequence). This CDR3 has 16 residues.

A note on this clone: This CDR3 is also generated by other DNA sequences in the sample. This sequence joins TRBV28 and TRBJ2-1; no firm D call. This CDR3 spans 14 amino acids. V was pared by 4 bases and J by 7 bases, with 14 bases between. CDR1 and CDR2 (germline): MDHEN, SYDVKM. The CDR3: CASSYIKVENEQFF. The CDR3 DNA sequence: TGTGCCAGCAGTTACATAAAGGTGGAAAATGAGCAGTTCTTC. Full variable domain (missing parts from reference TRBV28 and TRBJ2-1): DVKVTQSSRYLVKRTGEKVFLECVQDMDHENMFWYRQDPGLGLRLIYFSYDVKMKEKGDIPEGYSVSREKKERFSLILESASTNQTSMYLCASSYIKVENEQFFGPGTRLTVL.

The V gene is TRBV7-6, the J gene TRBJ1-5, with TRBD1 identical over 7 bases. The V segment lost 5 bases and the J segment 6 bases; nucleotides outside the gene matches: 4. The germline V gene encodes CDR1 SGHVS and CDR2 FNYEAQ. The CDR3 is made up of 13 amino acids. CDR3 bases: TGTGCCAGCAGCCAGGGGGGAGGTCAGCCCCAGCATTTT. It is translated as CASSQGGGQPQHF.

V and J are TRBV5-1 and TRBJ2-5, with 7 nucleotides matching TRBD1. CDR3 length: 14 amino acids. With V trimmed by 4 bases and J by 4 bases, 7 bases remained unmatched. Germline CDR1 SGHRS, CDR2 YFSETQ. CDR3 protein: CASSPRGQGETQYF. In nucleotides, the CDR3 is TGCGCCAGCAGCCCGAGGGGGCAGGGAGAGACCCAGTACTTC.

V and J are TRBV5-4 and TRBJ2-3; D perhaps matches TRBD1 (5 bases). The V and J ends lost 4 bases and 0 bases respectively, with 9 bases between them. Germline V lookup: CDR1 SGHNT, CDR2 YYREEE (reference sequence). This CDR3 has 14 residues. CDR3 nucleotide sequence: TGTGCCAGCAGCCCGGACATTAGCACAGATACGCAGTATTTT. Translated: CASSPDISTDTQYF.

The V and J genes are TRBV6-1 and TRBJ1-1, with D uncertain. Germline CDR1 and CDR2: MNHNS and SASEGT. CDR3 length equals 15 residues. With 2 bases removed from V and 4 bases from J, the gap between germline ends came to 14 bases. Written as DNA, the CDR3 is TGTGCCAGCAGTGAATACACCCCCGGGAGCACTGAAGCTTTCTTT. Residues: CASSEYTPGSTEAFF.

V and J are TRBV6-1 and TRBJ2-3, with TRBD2 as a possible D gene (5 bases). The CDR3 covers 12 residues. Between the trimmed V and J ends, which lost 5 bases and 7 bases, there was a span of 10 bases. CDR1 and CDR2 from the germline V gene are MNHNS and SASEGT. As DNA, the CDR3 is TGTGCCAGCAGTCCACTAGTCTATACGCAGTATTTT. This encodes CASSPLVYTQYF.

The rearrangement uses TRBV7-2 and TRBJ1-2; possible D gene TRBD1, 5 bases. Trimming shortened V by 2 bases and J by 5 bases, and 9 bases separated the two germline ends. CDR3 length: 13 residues. CDR1 and CDR2 (germline): SGHTA, FQGNSA. The CDR3 spells CASSLNRIYGYTF. DNA of the CDR3: TGTGCCAGCAGCTTAAACAGGATATATGGCTACACCTTC.

The genes are TRBV21-1 and TRBJ1-1; TRBD1 is the table's D call and was not checked against the DNA. TRBV21-1 is designated a pseudogene. The CDR3 extends over 18 amino acids. As DNA, the CDR3 is TGTGCCAGCGGGACAAATATCCAGGGGGCCCAGAAGAACACTGAAGCTTTCTTT. It translates to CASGTNIQGAQKNTEAFF.

The chain carries TRBV5-1 and TRBJ1-2; TRBD1 matches at 7 bases. This CDR3 spans 19 amino acids. Germline V gene data show CDR1 as SGHRS and CDR2 as YFSETQ. V shed 1 base, J shed 3 bases, and the junction held 18 bases outside the gene matches. The CDR3 bases are TGCGCCAGCAGCTTGAAAGACCCCAAGCAGGGGGGAAAGGACTATGGCTACACCTTC. Translation gives CASSLKDPKQGGKDYGYTF.

This clone was observed a handful of times. The V call is TRBV6-5, the J call TRBJ1-2; TRBD1 matches at 8 bases. The CDR3 contains 15 residues. V was pared by 5 bases and J by 4 bases, with 9 bases of the junction left unmatched. Germline V lookup: CDR1 MNHEY, CDR2 SVGAGI. This CDR3 reads CASSPQGRGRYGYTF. The CDR3 DNA reads TGTGCCAGCAGTCCCCAGGGCAGGGGGCGCTATGGCTACACCTTC.

The gene calls are TRBV5-1 and TRBJ1-2; D is perhaps TRBD1 (5 bases). The V end was cut by 0 bases, the J end by 4 bases, with 7 bases between. In germline, CDR1 is SGHRS, CDR2 YFSETQ. The length of the CDR3 is 13 residues. CDR3 coding DNA: TGCGCCAGCAGCTTGGGACAGATCTATGGCTACACCTTC. Its translation: CASSLGQIYGYTF.

This chain uses TRBV5-1 with TRBJ2-7; D tentatively reads TRBD1 or TRBD2 (5 bases each). This CDR3 region has 14 residues. V was shortened by 2 bases and J by 5 bases, with 14 bases between the two germline ends. Per the germline V gene, CDR1 is SGHRS and CDR2 is YFSETQ. The CDR3 nucleotides read TGCGCCAGCAGCTTCTCGGGACCTGGCGACGAGCAGTACTTC. This gives the protein CASSFSGPGDEQYF.

The CDR3: CASSQASGQETQYF. Here the CDR3 DNA reads TGTGCCAGCAGCCAAGCTAGCGGCCAAGAGACCCAGTACTTC. This chain links TRBV28 with TRBJ2-5; 7 nucleotides align to TRBD2. The CDR3 is 14 residues long. The ends lost 6 bases at V and 1 base at J; junction bases unmatched: 5. Germline V gene sequence: CDR1 MDHEN, CDR2 SYDVKM.

V gene TRBV5-1 combines with J gene TRBJ2-2; D gene unclear. This CDR3 is built from 16 residues. Trimming removed 4 bases at V and 8 bases at J, with 21 bases between. Per the germline V gene, CDR1 is SGHRS and CDR2 is YFSETQ. This chain's CDR3 is CASSPTSRRVSGELFF. DNA of the CDR3: TGCGCCAGCAGCCCTACCTCGAGACGCGTATCAGGGGAGCTGTTTTTT.

The chain is built from TRBV5-6 and TRBJ2-7; D is perhaps TRBD1 (6 bases). CDR3 length: 12 amino acids. CDR1 and CDR2 (germline): SGHDT, YYEEEE. V was pared by 2 bases and J by 6 bases, with 9 bases between. The CDR3 DNA follows: TGTGCCAGCAGCTTTCCAGGGGCCGAGCAGTACTTC. It encodes CASSFPGAEQYF.

The chain carries TRBV11-2 and TRBJ2-7, with a weak D call TRBD1 (5 bases). The CDR3 runs 14 residues. Germline V gene sequence: CDR1 SGHAT, CDR2 FQNNGV. V shed 6 bases and J shed 7 bases, with 19 bases lying between them. The CDR3 loop is CASSQDQGSREQYF. Here the CDR3 DNA reads TGTGCCAGCAGTCAAGACCAGGGATCGCGGGAGCAGTACTTC.

This clone was seen only once. V is TRBV27 and J is TRBJ1-5; 8 bases are shared with TRBD1. Germline V CDR1 and CDR2: MNHEY, SMNVEV (reference sequence). The CDR3 is made up of 16 amino acids. J was trimmed by 1 base and V by 6 bases; bases with no gene match: 8. CDR3 amino acids: CASRPGQGRSNQPQHF. CDR3 nucleotides: TGTGCCAGCAGACCAGGACAGGGAAGAAGCAATCAGCCCCAGCATTTT.

This clone was detected a few times. The CDR3 coding sequence is TGTGCCAGCAGTCTAATACAGGGGTATGAAGCTTTCTTT. Residues: CASSLIQGYEAFF. The V gene is TRBV28, the J gene TRBJ1-1, with 7 bases lining up with TRBD1. In germline, CDR1 is MDHEN, CDR2 SYDVKM. V was clipped by 5 bases and J by 7 bases; unmatched bases: 7. The CDR3 runs 13 residues.

The V gene is TRBV5-4, the J gene TRBJ2-5; TRBD2 aligns across 8 bases. CDR3 length equals 15 residues. Germline CDR1 reads SGHNT; CDR2 reads YYREEE (reference sequence). J lost 1 base, V lost 4 bases, and 6 bases had no gene match. The chain's CDR3 is CASSRLAGSQETQYF. Here the CDR3 DNA reads TGTGCCAGCAGCCGGTTAGCGGGATCCCAAGAGACCCAGTACTTC.